Listed below are T cell receptor beta chains from one sample, sequenced in a study of T cell responses to AZD1222 COVID-19 vaccine. Using immunoSEQ multiplex PCR, the repertoire was profiled, and TCRdb retains in-frame clones only, with some absent. Here the sample spans some 100,000 clones, approximately 89% being singletons. Sequenced material: peripheral blood, taken on day 0 of MenACWY control vaccination. All receptors derive from an adult in good health. Each CDR3 is given with its conserved first and last residue. D genes are given only for firm matches. Clone size appears in some rows only: once, few, many, or a class for an expanded clone.

TRBJ2-2 TRBD1 TRBV6-4 - CASSDSATGDTGELFF TGTGCCAGCAGTGACTCGGCGACAGGGGACACCGGGGAGCTGTTTTTT
TRBJ1-1 TRBD1 TRBV14 - CASSPGTTGTNTEAFF TGTGCCAGCAGCCCTGGGACGACAGGGACGAACACTGAAGCTTTCTTT
TRBJ2-7 - TRBV5-5 - CASSFLQRSYEQYF TGTGCCAGCAGCTTTCTACAGCGCTCCTACGAGCAGTACTTC
TRBJ2-3 - TRBV28 - CASSPSLLPDTQYF TGTGCCAGCAGTCCTAGCCTCCTCCCAGATACGCAGTATTTT
TRBJ1-3 - TRBV5-1 - CASSLSGATLSSGNTIYF TGCGCCAGCAGCTTGTCAGGGGCAACATTAAGCTCTGGAAACACCATATATTTT
TRBJ1-3 - TRBV9 once CASSVVGAGTGNTIYF TGTGCCAGCAGCGTAGTAGGGGCAGGGACAGGAAACACCATATATTTT
TRBJ2-7 TRBD1 TRBV6-5 - CASSYRDRDHEQYF TGTGCCAGCAGTTACAGGGACAGGGACCACGAGCAGTACTTC
TRBJ1-4 - TRBV19 - CASSRQYFTNEKLFF TGTGCCAGTAGCCGACAGTACTTTACGAATGAAAAACTGTTTTTT
TRBJ1-2 - TRBV30 - CAWGGEGFTWGYTF TGTGCCTGGGGGGGGGAGGGATTCACCTGGGGCTACACCTTC
TRBJ1-1 - TRBV4-3 - CASSQDLYFGTLTLRAFF TGCGCCAGCAGCCAAGATCTGTACTTCGGGACACTCACTCTTAGGGCTTTCTTT
TRBJ1-5 - TRBV6-1 - CASSEIFSQPQHF TGTGCCAGCAGTGAAATTTTCAGTCAGCCCCAGCATTTT
TRBJ2-3 - TRBV7-2 - CASSLGQGHTDTQYF TGTGCCAGCAGCTTAGGTCAGGGGCACACAGATACGCAGTATTTT
TRBJ1-2 - TRBV7-2 - CASRLGGTTYGYTF TGTGCCAGCAGATTGGGGGGCACCACCTATGGCTACACCTTC
TRBJ2-3 TRBD2 TRBV3-1/TRBV3-2 - CASSRGRNPGVTQYF TGTGCCAGCAGCCGCGGGAGGAACCCGGGGGTTACGCAGTATTTT
TRBJ1-2 TRBD1 TRBV13 few CASSFHPDRGFNYGYTF TGTGCCAGCAGCTTCCATCCTGACAGGGGATTTAACTATGGCTACACCTTC
TRBJ1-6 - TRBV4-1 - CASSQSSPGSPLHF TGCGCCAGCAGCCAGTCGTCGCCCGGTTCACCCCTCCACTTT
TRBJ2-3 TRBD2 TRBV29-1 - CSVSLAGGTDTQYF TGCAGCGTTTCACTAGCGGGAGGGACAGATACGCAGTATTTT
TRBJ2-3 TRBD2 TRBV25-1 - CASSEGLDRHTDTQYF TGTGCCAGCAGCGAGGGACTAGACAGGCACACAGATACGCAGTATTTT
TRBJ2-7 TRBD1 TRBV2 - CASSEEVAGTGRNEQYF TGTGCCAGCAGTGAGGAGGTTGCCGGGACAGGGCGCAACGAGCAGTACTTC
TRBJ1-2 TRBD1 TRBV5-4 - CASSWDRAEGYTF TGTGCCAGCAGCTGGGACAGGGCTGAGGGCTACACCTTC
TRBJ1-6 TRBD1 TRBV30 - CAWNAGTGSSPLHF TGTGCCTGGAACGCCGGGACAGGGAGTTCACCCCTCCACTTT
TRBJ1-2 TRBD1 TRBV6-5 - CASSSQGENYGYTF TGTGCCAGCAGTTCTCAGGGGGAGAACTATGGCTACACCTTC
TRBJ1-2 - TRBV5-3 - CARSSGTPINYGYTF TGTGCCAGAAGTTCCGGGACTCCAATTAACTATGGCTACACCTTC
TRBJ2-3 TRBD2 TRBV9 - CASSARANYFPSGTSTDTQYF TGTGCCAGCAGCGCCCGGGCAAACTACTTCCCTAGCGGGACTAGCACAGATACGCAGTATTTT
TRBJ2-5 TRBD1 TRBV6-5 - CASSYDWDRDETQYF TGTGCCAGCAGTTATGATTGGGACAGGGATGAGACCCAGTACTTC
TRBJ1-3 - TRBV7-6 - CASSLEGRISGNTIYF TGTGCCAGCAGCTTAGAGGGCAGAATCTCTGGAAACACCATATATTTT
TRBJ1-1 TRBD1 TRBV19 - CASSIPGTGANTEAFF TGTGCCAGTAGTATCCCCGGGACAGGGGCGAACACTGAAGCTTTCTTT
TRBJ1-6 - TRBV6-5 - CASSGTPGSPLHF TGTGCCAGCAGCGGGACACCCGGGTCACCCCTCCACTTT
TRBJ1-5 - TRBV6-5 - CASRGQLNQPQHF TGTGCCAGCAGGGGCCAGCTCAATCAGCCCCAGCATTTT
TRBJ2-7 TRBD2 TRBV27 - CASRQGRGAYEQYF TGTGCCAGCCGTCAAGGGAGGGGAGCCTACGAGCAGTACTTC
TRBJ2-5 - TRBV7-8 - CASSLATQETQYF TGTGCCAGCAGCTTAGCGACCCAAGAGACCCAGTACTTC
TRBJ1-2 - TRBV6-1 - CASSEMQANYGYTF TGTGCCAGCAGTGAGATGCAGGCTAACTATGGCTACACCTTC
TRBJ2-7 - TRBV12-5 - CAGLLVGGQSSYEQYF TGTGCTGGTCTTCTGGTGGGGGGACAGAGCTCCTACGAGCAGTACTTC
TRBJ1-2 - TRBV19 - CASSYRGGYGYTF TGTGCCAGTAGTTACAGAGGGGGTTATGGCTACACCTTC
TRBJ2-7 TRBD1 TRBV28 - CASSTGGSSYEQYF TGTGCCAGCAGCACAGGGGGCTCCTCCTACGAGCAGTACTTC
TRBJ2-7 TRBD2 TRBV7-2 - CASSLAAGGYEQYF TGTGCCAGCAGCTTAGCAGCGGGGGGTTACGAGCAGTACTTC
TRBJ1-2 - TRBV7-2 - CASSLGPFYGYTF TGTGCCAGCAGCTTAGGGCCGTTCTATGGCTACACCTTC
TRBJ2-1 TRBD2 TRBV5-4 - CASSQGLAGVGSYNEQFF TGTGCCAGCAGCCAGGGACTAGCGGGAGTTGGCTCCTACAATGAGCAGTTCTTC
TRBJ1-3 - TRBV19 few CATGGSSSGNTIYF TGTGCCACCGGGGGCAGTTCCTCTGGAAACACCATATATTTT
TRBJ2-3 - TRBV6-2/TRBV6-3 - CASSNGGDTQYF TGTGCCAGCAGTAACGGTGGGGATACGCAGTATTTT
TRBJ1-3 TRBD1 TRBV30 - CAWDPGQGDTIYF TGTGCCTGGGACCCGGGACAGGGTGACACCATATATTTT
TRBJ1-2 - TRBV18 few CASSPVTIGSGYTF TGTGCCAGCTCACCAGTTACCATAGGGTCTGGCTACACCTTC
TRBJ2-5 - TRBV5-1 - CASSFQGSETQYF TGCGCCAGCAGCTTTCAGGGGTCAGAGACCCAGTACTTC
TRBJ1-2 - TRBV12-3/TRBV12-4 - CASSRGYGYTF TGTGCCAGCAGTCGGGGATATGGCTACACCTTC
TRBJ1-2 TRBD1 TRBV7-2 once CASSPRTGRGYGYTF TGTGCCAGCAGCCCAAGGACAGGGAGAGGCTATGGCTACACCTTC